These T cell receptor beta chains were read from a single sample in a study of shared clonotypes between healthy human individuals. TCRdb's table, derived via immunoSEQ multiplex PCR, lists solely in-frame clones and lacks some. Among some 1,100,000 clones, around three quarters were seen once, and the ten largest hold 0.4% to 0.55%. Input material: memory CD4+ T cells from PBMCs. The receptor set was obtained from a man aged 18 to 30 in good health. Some clones in this sample may be carry-over from other donors' samples. The CDR3 runs from the conserved cysteine through the conserved F or W. Fields, in order: CDR3 protein, clone size, V gene, J gene, D gene. D genes are given only for firm matches. Clone size is shown for a subset of rows, as once, few, many or a class of expanded clone.

CDR3 protein: CASSPRGGSDTGELFF
clone size: -
V gene: TRBV18
J gene: TRBJ2-2
D gene: -

CDR3 protein: CASSTTGQGSEQFF
clone size: -
V gene: TRBV5-1
J gene: TRBJ2-1
D gene: TRBD1

CDR3 protein: CASSLATGPGNTIYF
clone size: once
V gene: TRBV7-2
J gene: TRBJ1-3
D gene: -

CDR3 protein: CATSSDRGNSPLHF
clone size: -
V gene: TRBV15
J gene: TRBJ1-6
D gene: TRBD1

CDR3 protein: CASSRPLLGEQFF
clone size: few
V gene: TRBV14
J gene: TRBJ2-1
D gene: -

CDR3 protein: CASRESKEHNEQFF
clone size: -
V gene: TRBV6-5
J gene: TRBJ2-1
D gene: -

CDR3 protein: CASSERGLNTEAFF
clone size: -
V gene: TRBV6-1
J gene: TRBJ1-1
D gene: TRBD1

CDR3 protein: CAWSRGSSAKNIQYF
clone size: -
V gene: TRBV30
J gene: TRBJ2-4
D gene: -

CDR3 protein: CASSSYGTGYDEQFF
clone size: -
V gene: TRBV18
J gene: TRBJ2-1
D gene: TRBD1

CDR3 protein: CASMQGQGLGAQYF
clone size: -
V gene: TRBV6-5
J gene: TRBJ2-5
D gene: TRBD1

CDR3 protein: CASSRRRGSSNEKLFF
clone size: -
V gene: TRBV14
J gene: TRBJ1-4
D gene: TRBD1

CDR3 protein: CASSFLGTENTEAFF
clone size: -
V gene: TRBV28
J gene: TRBJ1-1
D gene: TRBD1

CDR3 protein: CASSLAWDIQYF
clone size: -
V gene: TRBV11-2
J gene: TRBJ2-4
D gene: -

CDR3 protein: CASSSRTVSTDTQYF
clone size: -
V gene: TRBV7-8
J gene: TRBJ2-3
D gene: -

CDR3 protein: CASSPKQGYQPQHF
clone size: once
V gene: TRBV6-4
J gene: TRBJ1-5
D gene: -

CDR3 protein: CASSPQRTTDTQYF
clone size: -
V gene: TRBV7-2
J gene: TRBJ2-3
D gene: -

CDR3 protein: CASSADRGRETQYF
clone size: -
V gene: TRBV2
J gene: TRBJ2-5
D gene: TRBD1

CDR3 protein: CASSEIANTEAFF
clone size: -
V gene: TRBV6-1
J gene: TRBJ1-1
D gene: -

CDR3 protein: CSVVPGPLADTQYF
clone size: -
V gene: TRBV29-1
J gene: TRBJ2-3
D gene: -

CDR3 protein: CASSRGTSGSGYEQYF
clone size: -
V gene: TRBV9
J gene: TRBJ2-7
D gene: TRBD2